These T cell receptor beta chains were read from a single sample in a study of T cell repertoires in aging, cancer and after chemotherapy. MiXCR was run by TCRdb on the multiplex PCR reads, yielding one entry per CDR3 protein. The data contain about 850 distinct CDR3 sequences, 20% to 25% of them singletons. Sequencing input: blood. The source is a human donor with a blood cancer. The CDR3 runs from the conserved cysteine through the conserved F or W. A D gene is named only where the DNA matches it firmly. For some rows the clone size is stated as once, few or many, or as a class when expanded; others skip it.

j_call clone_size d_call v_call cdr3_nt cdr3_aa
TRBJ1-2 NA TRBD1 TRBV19 TGTGCCAGTAGTATAGGGACAGGGGACAACTATGGCTACACCTTC CASSIGTGDNYGYTF
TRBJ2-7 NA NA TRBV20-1 TGCAGTGCTAACTCAGGGACCCGCGGCGAGCAGTACTTC CSANSGTRGEQYF
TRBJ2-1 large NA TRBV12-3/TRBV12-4 TGTGCCAGCAGTACCTCGGAACAGACCTATGAGCAGTTCTTC CASSTSEQTYEQFF
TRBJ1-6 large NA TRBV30 TGTGCCTGGAGTGTTATTTGGAGTTCACCCCTCCACTTT CAWSVIWSSPLHF
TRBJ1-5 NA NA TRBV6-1 TGTGCCAGCAGTAAGGACGCGCAGCCCCAGCATTTT CASSKDAQPQHF
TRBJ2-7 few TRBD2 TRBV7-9 TGTGCCAGCAGCTTAAGGGCTAGCGGGTACCTGGGACCGCGGGAGCAGTACTTC CASSLRASGYLGPREQYF
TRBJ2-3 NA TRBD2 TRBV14 TGTGCCAGCAGCCCCTGGGGACTAGCGGGAGAACTCACAGATACGCAGTATTTT CASSPWGLAGELTDTQYF
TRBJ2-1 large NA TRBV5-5 TGTGCCAGCAGCTTAGATTACTACAATGAGCAGTTCTTC CASSLDYYNEQFF
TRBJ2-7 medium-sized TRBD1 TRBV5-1 TGCGCCAGCAGCCAAGGGACAGGGCCCTACGAGCAGTACTTC CASSQGTGPYEQYF
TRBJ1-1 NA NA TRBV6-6 TGTGCCAGCAGTTCAGGGTCGAACACTGAAGATTTATTT CASSSGSNTEDLF
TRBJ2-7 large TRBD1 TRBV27 TGTGCCAGCAGAATCGGGACAGGGCCCTACGAGCAGTACTTC CASRIGTGPYEQYF
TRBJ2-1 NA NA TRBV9 TGTGCCAGCAGCGCCCAACTAACAGGGCAAGTCCCCGAAGTGTTC CASSAQLTGQVPEVF
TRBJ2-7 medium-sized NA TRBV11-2 TGTGCCAGCAGCTTAGATTTCGGGTACGAGCAGTACTTC CASSLDFGYEQYF
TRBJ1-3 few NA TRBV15 TGTGCCACCAGCAGAGCCTCTGGAAACACCATATATTTT CATSRASGNTIYF
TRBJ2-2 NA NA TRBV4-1 TGCGCCAGCAGTTTCCCTGCAAAACGGGCCACCGGGGAGCTGTTTTTT CASSFPAKRATGELFF
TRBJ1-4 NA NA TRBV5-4 TGTGCCAGCAGCTTCGGGACGGGTGAAAAACTGTTTTTT CASSFGTGEKLFF
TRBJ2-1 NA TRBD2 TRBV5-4 TGTGCCAGCAGCCGGACTAGCGGGAGGGCGCGTTACAATGAGCAGTTCTTC CASSRTSGRARYNEQFF
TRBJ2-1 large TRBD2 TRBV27 TGTGGGACTAGCGGGAGCATGTACAATGAGCAGTTCTTC CGTSGSMYNEQFF